The subject of this entry is one T cell receptor (beta chain). What it binds is not known. The data are from a study of naive CD8 T cells in extremely preterm neonates. Study-wide results and limits: Preterm infants showed shorter CDR3s, fewer N additions and less trimming than older groups.

Per the germline V gene, CDR1 is SGHTA and CDR2 is FQGTGA. V lost 5 bases to trimming and J lost 12 bases, with 25 bases between them. The CDR3 is made up of 16 amino acids. Healthy children aged 16-56 months having elective surgery, and healthy nonsmoking adults, gave blood. Sorting kept Annexin V-negative CD3+CD8+CD45RA+CCR7+ naive T cells. Data came from immunoSEQ multiplex PCR; TCRdb stores just in-frame clones and leaves some out. The sample includes several thousand clones, 98% of them seen just once. V gene TRBV7-3 combines with J gene TRBJ1-4, with a possible D match to TRBD1 (5 bases). The sample consisted of naive CD8+ T cells from blood. This receptor was identified in a human donor in good health. The CDR3 nucleotides read TGTGCCAGCAGCAGGGCGGGGCGGGTGACGGGAGAAGAACTGTTTTTT. This encodes CASSRAGRVTGEELFF.